The 18 T cell receptor beta chains in this list originate from one sample, sequenced in a study of CD8 T cells in Susac syndrome. An amount of RNA that ranged from roughly 0.45 to 1 ug was reverse transcribed with random hexamers. TCRdb itself ran the immunoSEQ multiplex PCR reads through MiXCR, one entry per CDR3 protein. The data hold approximately 200,000 distinct CDR3 sequences, with about 95% observed a single time. Specimen: CD4+ T cells from PBMCs. The receptors here all came from a human donor with multiple sclerosis.

The genes are TRBV7-8 and TRBJ2-5; 10 bases line up with TRBD2. The CDR3 consists of 16 residues. The trim removed 5 bases at V and 2 bases at J, leaving 8 bases unmatched. CDR1 and CDR2 (germline): SGHVS, FQNEAQ. This CDR3 is CASSQRLAGGQETQYF. The CDR3 coding sequence is TGTGCCAGCAGCCAGAGACTAGCGGGTGGGCAAGAGACCCAGTACTTC.

The V call is TRBV3-1, the J call TRBJ1-2, with D possibly being TRBD1 (6 bases). V lost 4 bases to trimming and J lost 6 bases, with 15 bases between them. The germline V gene encodes CDR1 LGHDT and CDR2 YNNKEL (reference sequence). CDR3 size: 14 residues. Written as DNA, the CDR3 is TGTGCCAGCAGCCCTAGGGGGGGGGCTAATGGCTACACCTTC. It translates to CASSPRGGANGYTF.

V gene TRBV20-1 combines with J gene TRBJ2-1; no reliable D call. The CDR3 runs 15 residues. Trimming cost V 7 bases and J 1 base, with 17 bases left between them. Germline lookup yields CDR1 DFQATT and CDR2 SNEGSKA (reference sequence). Here the CDR3 reads CSVPPLARSYNEQFF. CDR3 bases: TGCAGTGTCCCACCCCTGGCCCGATCCTACAATGAGCAGTTCTTC.

The V and J genes are TRBV9 and TRBJ1-2; the D is unclear. This CDR3 is built from 11 residues. The germline CDR1 and CDR2 sequences are SGDLS and YYNGEE. Trimming stripped 4 bases from V and 6 bases from J, with 7 bases between. Here the CDR3 reads CASSRVHGYTF. CDR3 DNA sequence: TGTGCCAGCAGCAGGGTCCATGGCTACACCTTC.

This rearrangement joins TRBV5-6 to TRBJ2-1, with D uncertain. The CDR3 sequence is 14 residues long. V was clipped by 1 base and J by 0 bases, with 5 bases between them. The germline CDR1 and CDR2 sequences are SGHDT and YYEEEE. CDR3 nucleotide sequence: TGTGCCAGCAGCTTGCCGGTCTCCTACAATGAGCAGTTCTTC. Its translation: CASSLPVSYNEQFF.

This rearrangement joins TRBV24-1 to TRBJ2-1; D not certain. V was shortened by 7 bases and J by 7 bases, with 7 bases between the two germline ends. CDR3 length: 11 residues. Germline V lookup: CDR1 KGHDR, CDR2 SFDVKD. Written as DNA, the CDR3 is TGTGCCACCAGGTGGGCAAATGAGCAGTTCTTC. Its protein product is CATRWANEQFF.

The genes are TRBV7-9 and TRBJ2-2; D tentatively fits TRBD1 or TRBD2 (5 bases each). The CDR3 is 15 residues long. The V and J ends lost 5 bases and 1 base respectively, with 11 bases between them. Germline-derived CDR1 and CDR2 are SEHNR and FQNEAQ (reference sequence). The CDR3 loop reads CASSLGRRNTGELFF. The CDR3 DNA is TGTGCCAGCAGCCTGGGACGGAGGAACACCGGGGAGCTGTTTTTT.

The CDR3 DNA reads as TGTGCCAGCAGGGGTCTAGCGGGAGGGATCTCCTACGAGCAGTACTTC. It yields the protein CASRGLAGGISYEQYF. The chain links TRBV2 to TRBJ2-7; 12 nucleotides agree with TRBD2. Germline V gene lookup returns CDR1 SNHLY and CDR2 FYNNEI. After removal of 6 bases from V and 0 bases from J, the junction contained 6 bases not matched to a gene. The CDR3 extends over 16 amino acids. The full variable domain, rest sourced from reference TRBV2 and TRBJ2-7, is EPEVTQTPSHQVTQMGQEVILRCVPISNHLYFYWYRQILGQKVEFLVSFYNNEISEKSEIFDDQFSVERPDGSNFTLKIRSTKLEDSAMYFCASRGLAGGISYEQYFGPGTRLTVT.

The chain links TRBV9 to TRBJ2-3; no clear D. V lost 1 base, J lost 0 bases, and 6 bases lay in between. The length of the CDR3 is 14 residues. Germline CDR1 and CDR2: SGDLS and YYNGEE. CDR3 DNA: TGTGCCAGCAGCGTAATAACTAGCACAGATACGCAGTATTTT. Its translation: CASSVITSTDTQYF.

V gene TRBV29-1 combines with J gene TRBJ2-5; D is unclear. There are 12 residues in the CDR3. V was trimmed by 3 bases and J by 1 base, leaving 6 bases between them. CDR1 and CDR2 (germline): SQVTM, ANQGSEA. The CDR3 spells CSVDGTQETQYF. The CDR3 nucleotides are TGCAGCGTTGATGGTACCCAAGAGACCCAGTACTTC.

The chain has TRBV2 and TRBJ2-7; TRBD1 matches 7 bases. This CDR3 is 14 amino acids long. The J segment lost 3 bases and the V segment lost 1 base, leaving 3 bases of the junction unmatched. From germline, CDR1 is SNHLY and CDR2 FYNNEI. CDR3 DNA sequence: TGTGCCAGCAGTGAAGAGTGGGACAGCTACGAGCAGTACTTC. Translating gives CASSEEWDSYEQYF.

V gene TRBV30 combines with J gene TRBJ2-3; TRBD2 agrees at 8 bases. Trimming took 7 bases from V and 3 from J; bases not matched to a gene: 12. Looked up from germline, CDR1 is GTSNPN and CDR2 is SVGIG (reference sequence). This CDR3 is built from 15 residues. The chain's CDR3 is CASSGWSGGTDTQYF. Written as DNA, the CDR3 is TGTGCCTCCTCCGGGTGGTCGGGAGGGACAGATACGCAGTATTTT.

DNA for the CDR3: TGTGCCAGCTCAGAATTGGGGACTGGGGCCAACGTCCTGACTTTC. This encodes CASSELGTGANVLTF. This sequence joins TRBV18 and TRBJ2-6; no firm D call. This CDR3 has 15 amino acids. The germline V gene encodes CDR1 KGHSH and CDR2 LQKENI. Trimming removed 5 bases at V and 2 bases at J, with 10 bases between. Drawing the rest from reference TRBV18 and TRBJ2-6, the complete variable domain is NAGVMQNPRHLVRRRGQEARLRCSPMKGHSHVYWYRQLPEEGLKFMVYLQKENIIDESGMPKERFSAEFPKEGPSILRIQQVVRGDSAAYFCASSELGTGANVLTFGAGSRLTVL.

The CDR3 loop is CASTPGRANLGTEAFF. CDR3 DNA: TGCGCCAGCACCCCGGGGCGGGCCAACTTGGGGACTGAAGCTTTCTTT. The V and J genes are TRBV4-1 and TRBJ1-1; D may be TRBD1 (5 bases). This CDR3 has 16 amino acids. From germline, CDR1 is MGHRA and CDR2 YSYEKL. Trimming shortened V by 7 bases and J by 5 bases, and 23 bases separated the two germline ends.

V and J are TRBV5-1 and TRBJ2-7; the match to TRBD1 covers 8 bases. Germline V gives CDR1 SGHRS, CDR2 YFSETQ. There are 15 residues in the CDR3. V lost 1 base to trimming and J lost 7 bases; unmatched junction nucleotides: 10. The DNA for the CDR3 is TGCGCCAGCAGCTTGAGGGCCTCAGGGGGCGTGGAGCAGTACTTC. Translation: CASSLRASGGVEQYF. The whole variable domain, remainder taken from reference TRBV5-1 and TRBJ2-7, is KAGVTQTPRYLIKTRGQQVTLSCSPISGHRSVSWYQQTPGQGLQFLFEYFSETQRNKGNFPGRFSGRQFSNSRSEMNVSTLELGDSALYLCASSLRASGGVEQYFGPGTRLTVT.

This clonotype was detected once. This chain links TRBV18 with TRBJ1-5, with 7 bases aligning to TRBD1. The CDR3 runs 13 residues. V was clipped by 8 bases and J by 1 base; unmatched bases: 2. From germline, CDR1 is KGHSH and CDR2 LQKENI. The CDR3 coding sequence is TGTGCCAGCCAGACAGGGAGCAATCAGCCCCAGCATTTT. Encoded protein: CASQTGSNQPQHF.

This chain connects TRBV4-2 to TRBJ2-7; 9 bases are shared with TRBD2. In germline, CDR1 is LGHNA, CDR2 YNFKEQ. CDR3 size: 16 residues. Trimming at V came to 1 base and at J to 2 bases, leaving 6 bases not matched to a gene. CDR3 loop: CASSQGGLAGTYEQYF. In nucleotides, the CDR3 is TGTGCCAGCAGCCAAGGAGGGCTAGCGGGGACCTACGAGCAGTACTTC.

The rearrangement uses TRBV5-1 and TRBJ2-1; D is undetermined. Germline assignment: CDR1 SGHRS and CDR2 YFSETQ. The CDR3 has 13 residues. The germline V and J ends were trimmed by 0 bases and 8 bases, with 9 bases remaining between them. CDR3 DNA sequence: TGCGCCAGCAGCTTGGTCCCAGCCGATGAGCAGTTCTTC. Encoded protein: CASSLVPADEQFF.